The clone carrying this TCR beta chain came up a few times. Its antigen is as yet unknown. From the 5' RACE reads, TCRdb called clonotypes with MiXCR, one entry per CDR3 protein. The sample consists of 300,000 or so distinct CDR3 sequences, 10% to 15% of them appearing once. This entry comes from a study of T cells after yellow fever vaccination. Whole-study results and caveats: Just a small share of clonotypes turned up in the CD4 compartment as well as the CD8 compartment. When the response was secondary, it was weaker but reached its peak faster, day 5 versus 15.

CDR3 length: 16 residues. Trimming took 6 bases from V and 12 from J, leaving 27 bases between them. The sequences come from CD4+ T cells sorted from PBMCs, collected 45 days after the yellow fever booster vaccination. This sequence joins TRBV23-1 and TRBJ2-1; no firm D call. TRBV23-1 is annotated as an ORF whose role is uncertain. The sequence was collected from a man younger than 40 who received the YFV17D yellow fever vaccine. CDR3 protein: CASSYERPLSEMVQFF. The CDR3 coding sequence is TGCGCCAGCAGCTATGAAAGGCCCCTCTCGGAGATGGTGCAGTTCTTC.